This entry lists 20 T cell receptor beta chains sequenced from one sample in a study of blood T cells in healthy people across ages. A J-beta primer mix and a sample-barcoded 5' primer were used in a second PCR of about 7 to 12 cycles. TCRdb used MiXCR to reprocess the 5' RACE reads, holding one entry per CDR3 protein. Among about 1 million distinct CDR3 sequences listed, 40% to 55% were seen once. The source material was blood. All receptors derive from a woman aged 55-75 years in good health.

The chain uses TRBV7-6 and TRBJ2-1; TRBD2 might be the D (6 bases). The V end was cut by 5 bases, the J end by 0 bases, with 14 bases between. This CDR3 is built from 16 residues. CDR1 SGHVS and CDR2 FNYEAQ come from the germline V gene. The DNA of the CDR3 is TGTGCCAGCAGCCCCCTGGAGGGGTCCTCCTACAATGAGCAGTTCTTC. Its protein product is CASSPLEGSSYNEQFF.

V usage is TRBV4-2 and J usage is TRBJ2-5; TRBD2 is a possible D gene (6 bases). The assigned J gene may be wrong: the sequence end matches TRBJ2-7 better. Per the germline V gene, CDR1 is LGHNA and CDR2 is YNFKEQ. This CDR3 has 15 residues. DNA of the CDR3: TGTGCCAGCAGCCAAGGTGGGACCGCGGGGTACGAGCAGTACTTC. This translates into CASSQGGTAGYEQYF.

This clonotype has more than one count but fewer than ten. This chain uses TRBV18 with TRBJ1-1; D might be TRBD1 (6 bases). The germline V gene encodes CDR1 KGHSH and CDR2 LQKENI. The CDR3 consists of 12 residues. The CDR3 DNA reads as TGTGCTAGCCTACAGGGGAACACTGAAGCTTTCTTT. Amino acid sequence: CASLQGNTEAFF.

V is TRBV20-1 and J is TRBJ2-4, with D unclear. Germline assignment: CDR1 DFQATT and CDR2 SNEGSKA (reference sequence). V dropped 6 bases and J dropped 0 bases, with 21 bases sitting between them. The CDR3 loop spans 17 amino acids. CDR3 amino acids: CSATQTATPLAKNIQYF. CDR3 in DNA: TGCAGTGCAACCCAAACCGCGACGCCTCTAGCCAAAAACATTCAGTACTTC.

The chain carries TRBV3-1 and TRBJ1-1; 10 bases are shared with TRBD1. CDR1 LGHDT and CDR2 YNNKEL come from the germline V gene (reference sequence). The CDR3 runs 13 residues. V shed 3 bases, J shed 10 bases, and the junction held 5 bases outside the gene matches. The DNA for the CDR3 is TGTGCCAGCAGCCAGGGAAGACAGGGGGCAGCTTTCTTT. Amino acid sequence: CASSQGRQGAAFF.

A remark on this clonotype: A read error may produce the germline difference seen at one junction end. The chain has TRBV5-1 and TRBJ2-7, with D tentatively TRBD2 (6 bases). The CDR3 covers 14 residues. CDR1 is SGHRS and CDR2 is YFSETQ in the germline V gene. The CDR3 nucleotides are TGCGCCGGCAGCCGGGAGTTAGGGGCCTACGAGCAGTACTTC. As protein: CAGSRELGAYEQYF.

V usage is TRBV28 and J usage is TRBJ1-2, with a tentative D call TRBD1 (5 bases). Between the trimmed V and J ends, which lost 6 bases and 4 bases, there was a span of 12 bases. The CDR3 covers 13 residues. Germline-derived CDR1 and CDR2 are MDHEN and SYDVKM. CDR3 protein: CASSPRGLYGYTF. The CDR3 region has the DNA TGTGCCAGCAGCCCCCGGGGCCTCTATGGCTACACCTTC.

V and J are TRBV20-1 and TRBJ2-4; 7 bases line up with TRBD1. Matching the DNA end better, TRBJ2-7 makes the J call doubtful. The CDR3 is 13 amino acids. Germline CDR1 is DFQATT and CDR2 is SNEGSKA (reference sequence). Here the CDR3 DNA reads TGCAGTGCTAATGGTGACAGGGAATACGAGCAGTACTTC. Translated: CSANGDREYEQYF.

The V gene is TRBV12-3 or TRBV12-4, the J gene TRBJ2-2; D call uncertain. The CDR3 extends over 13 amino acids. With 3 bases removed from V and 5 bases from J, the gap between germline ends came to 7 bases. The CDR3 DNA reads TGTGCCAGCAGTTTTCATGTGACCGGGGAGCTGTTTTTT. It translates to CASSFHVTGELFF.

The chain is built from TRBV9 and TRBJ2-5; 13 bases line up with TRBD2. The CDR3 sequence is 20 residues long. V dropped 0 bases and J dropped 0; count of bases not matched to a gene: 11. CDR1 is SGDLS, CDR2 YYNGEE, per germline. Here the CDR3 DNA reads TGTGCCAGCAGCGTAGCGGTACGGGGGGGACTAGCGGGGTACCAAGAGACCCAGTACTTC. Protein: CASSVAVRGGLAGYQETQYF.

The chain links TRBV6-1 to TRBJ2-5; 7 positions agree with TRBD1. Germline assignment: CDR1 MNHNS and CDR2 SASEGT. This CDR3 has 16 amino acids. V trimming: 4 bases; J trimming: 5 bases; junction bases outside the gene matches: 13. CDR3 nucleotide sequence: TGTGCCAGCAGTGTGTTCAGGGGGTCGATCGGGGAGACCCAGTACTTC. Its protein product is CASSVFRGSIGETQYF.

The chain couples TRBV20-1 to TRBJ2-3, with D possibly TRBD1 on 6 matching bases. Trimming removed 6 bases from V and 5 bases from J, with 18 bases in between. CDR3 length equals 14 residues. Germline assignment: CDR1 DFQATT and CDR2 SNEGSKA (reference sequence). CDR3 DNA sequence: TGCAGTGCCATTCATGGGGGCGCGGTAGATACGCAGTATTTT. It specifies CSAIHGGAVDTQYF.

V gene TRBV18 combines with J gene TRBJ1-5; 10 nucleotides agree with TRBD1. Germline assignment: CDR1 KGHSH and CDR2 LQKENI. The V and J ends lost 0 bases and 4 bases, in that order; junction bases with no gene match: 3. The CDR3 has 16 amino acids. CDR3 amino acids: CASSPPGQGWNQPQHF. The DNA for the CDR3 is TGTGCCAGCTCACCACCGGGACAGGGGTGGAATCAGCCCCAGCATTTT.

The chain joins TRBV2 to TRBJ2-3; TRBD1 matches at 9 bases. CDR1 is SNHLY and CDR2 is FYNNEI in the germline V gene. V lost 6 bases, J lost 4 bases, and 5 bases stayed unmatched. This CDR3 comprises 14 residues. Written as DNA, the CDR3 is TGTGCCAGCAGGGACAGGGGAGTTGCAGATACGCAGTATTTT. It specifies CASRDRGVADTQYF.

The chain couples TRBV18 to TRBJ2-1; no clear D. Germline V gene data show CDR1 as KGHSH and CDR2 as LQKENI. The CDR3 has 11 residues. The germline V and J ends were trimmed by 7 bases and 8 bases, with 9 bases remaining between them. In DNA form, the CDR3 reads TGTGCCAGCTTACGAGAGGATGAGCAGTTCTTC. This encodes CASLREDEQFF. Full variable domain (outside the CDR3, taken from reference TRBV18 and TRBJ2-1): NAGVMQNPRHLVRRRGQEARLRCSPMKGHSHVYWYRQLPEEGLKFMVYLQKENIIDESGMPKERFSAEFPKEGPSILRIQQVVRGDSAAYFCASLREDEQFFGPGTRLTVL.

The J gene is TRBJ2-6, the V gene TRBV20-1; TRBD1 aligns across 7 bases. The germline V gene has CDR1 DFQATT and CDR2 SNEGSKA (reference sequence). This CDR3 has 18 amino acids. V dropped 5 bases and J dropped 0; count of bases not matched to a gene: 13. CDR3 residues: CSAPWDRVGPSGANVLTF. The CDR3 DNA reads TGCAGTGCTCCATGGGACAGAGTAGGTCCCTCTGGGGCCAACGTCCTGACTTTC.

The V gene is TRBV5-1, the J gene TRBJ2-1; D remains ambiguous. This CDR3 contains 17 residues. Germline V gives CDR1 SGHRS, CDR2 YFSETQ. The germline V and J ends were trimmed by 0 bases and 0 bases, with 13 bases remaining between them. The CDR3 is CASSLAASTISYNEQFF. CDR3 DNA sequence: TGCGCCAGCAGCTTGGCCGCGTCGACCATCTCCTACAATGAGCAGTTCTTC.

In its sample, this clonotype was seen a few times. This sequence joins TRBV3-1 and TRBJ2-1, with D tentatively TRBD2 (6 bases). Per the germline V gene, CDR1 is LGHDT and CDR2 is YNNKEL (reference sequence). The germline V and J ends were trimmed by 4 bases and 15 bases, with 25 bases remaining between them. The CDR3 extends over 15 amino acids. CDR3 residues: CASSPKSITGTGRFF. As DNA, the CDR3 is TGTGCCAGCAGCCCGAAATCCATCACCGGGACTGGGCGGTTCTTC.

The chain combines TRBV27 with TRBJ2-3, with a weak D call TRBD1 (6 bases). Between the trimmed V and J ends, which lost 4 bases and 2 bases, there was a span of 13 bases. Germline V gene sequence: CDR1 MNHEY, CDR2 SMNVEV (reference sequence). The CDR3 runs to 15 residues. CDR3 protein: CASSWAGAVTDTQYF. The DNA for the CDR3 is TGTGCCAGCAGTTGGGCAGGGGCAGTCACAGATACGCAGTATTTT.

The chain recombines TRBV6-1 with TRBJ2-7; D may correspond to TRBD1 or TRBD2 (5 bases each). This CDR3 comprises 14 residues. Germline loops: CDR1 MNHNS, CDR2 SASEGT. V lost 6 bases and J 0 bases, leaving 12 bases between the germline ends. The CDR3 loop reads CASRPGASSYEQYF. The CDR3 DNA sequence: TGTGCCAGCAGGCCCGGGGCGTCCTCCTACGAGCAGTACTTC.